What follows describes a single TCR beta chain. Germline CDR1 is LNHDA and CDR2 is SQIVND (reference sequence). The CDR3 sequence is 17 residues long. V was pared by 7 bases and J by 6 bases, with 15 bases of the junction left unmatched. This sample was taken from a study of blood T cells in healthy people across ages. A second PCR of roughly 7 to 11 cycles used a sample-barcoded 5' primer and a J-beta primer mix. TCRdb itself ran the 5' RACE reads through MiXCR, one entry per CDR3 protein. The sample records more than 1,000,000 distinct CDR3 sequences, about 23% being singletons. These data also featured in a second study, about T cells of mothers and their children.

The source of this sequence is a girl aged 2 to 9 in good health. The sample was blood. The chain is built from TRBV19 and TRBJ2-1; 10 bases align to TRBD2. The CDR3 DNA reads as TGTGCCAGTACGGGTCTAGCGGGGGTCCTAGGGGCCAATGAGCAGTTCTTC. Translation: CASTGLAGVLGANEQFF.